Included here is one T cell receptor beta chain sequence, with context. The antigen is undetermined. These data belong to a study of shared clonotypes between healthy human individuals. The data were produced by immunoSEQ multiplex PCR, yet TCRdb's version contains in-frame clones alone and is incomplete. The sample yields 950,000 to 1,100,000 clones, more than 65% seen once. General study findings and limits: A reduction in generation probabilities was seen for non-shared clonotypes relative to those shared by all four donors.

Germline V CDR1 and CDR2: SGHNT, YYREEE (reference sequence). CDR3 length: 16 amino acids. Trimming removed 4 bases from V and 2 bases from J, with 15 bases in between. This clonotype was obtained from a man aged 18-30 years in good health. Specimen: memory CD4+ T cells sorted from blood. Subset in this sample: CD45RA-negative fraction. The gene calls are TRBV5-4 and TRBJ2-2; unclear D gene. The DNA for the CDR3 is TGTGCCAGCAGCCGAGGTGGGTTCTTAAACACCGGGGAGCTGTTTTTT. It encodes CASSRGGFLNTGELFF.